A selection of T cell receptor beta chains follows, all from one sample in a study of T-cell reconstitution after alpha-beta-depleted transplantation in children. One entry per CDR3 protein, called by TCRdb with MiXCR from the PCR reads. Altogether around 30,000 distinct CDR3 sequences are present, over 6.5% being singletons, with the ten largest covering under 30%. This specimen was peripheral blood, taken 60 days after TCRalphabeta/CD19-depleted stem cell transplant. The receptor source for this set is a child under three years old who had a stem cell transplant for acute myeloid leukemia, so the T cells may come from the graft donor. Each CDR3 is given with its conserved first and last residue. A D gene is named only where the DNA matches it firmly. The listing skips clone size in some rows; elsewhere it reads once, few, many or a size class.

TRBV4-2,.,many,TRBJ1-1,TGTGCCAGCAGCCAAGATAGAGACACTGAAGCTTTCTTT,CASSQDRDTEAFF
TRBV10-3,TRBD2,many,TRBJ2-1,TGTGCCATCAGTCCTAGCGGGAGGTCCTACAATGAGCAGTTCTTC,CAISPSGRSYNEQFF
TRBV12-3/TRBV12-4,TRBD1,many,TRBJ1-2,TGTGCCAGCAGTCCGACAGGGGGAGACTATGGCTACACCTTC,CASSPTGGDYGYTF
TRBV20-1,.,once,TRBJ2-3,TGCAGTGCGGGCCTGGATACGGGCTTCAGAGGCACGCAGTATTTT,CSAGLDTGFRGTQYF
TRBV10-3,TRBD1,many,TRBJ1-2,TGTGCCATCAGTGACTTCGGACAGGCCAGGAACTATGGCTACACCTTC,CAISDFGQARNYGYTF
TRBV7-9,.,many,TRBJ2-5,TGTGCCAGCAGCCCGGACCTGGGAGGGACCCAGTACTTC,CASSPDLGGTQYF
TRBV29-1,TRBD1,many,TRBJ2-7,TGCAGCGTTGAAAGGGGGCTCGGCGAGCAGTACTTC,CSVERGLGEQYF
TRBV5-1,.,.,TRBJ2-2,TGCGCCAGCAGCGTGCAGAGCGGGGAGCTGTTTTTT,CASSVQSGELFF
TRBV4-2,TRBD2,many,TRBJ2-5,TGTGCCAGCAGCCAAGAGTGGCTAGCGGGAGAGACCCAGTACTTC,CASSQEWLAGETQYF
TRBV6-2/TRBV6-3,.,many,TRBJ1-1,TGTGCCAGCAGTTACTGTGAGAGGGTCTGTGAAGCTTTCTTT,CASSYCERVCEAFF
TRBV7-2,.,.,TRBJ2-1,TGTGCCAGCAGCCTTAGCCTCAATGAGCAGTTCTTC,CASSLSLNEQFF
TRBV20-1,TRBD2,many,TRBJ2-4,TGCAGTGCCGGGGGGGGGCCGGCCAAAAACATTCAGTACTTC,CSAGGGPAKNIQYF
TRBV9,TRBD2,many,TRBJ2-3,TGTGCCAGCAACCCCCCCGGGGGGAGCACAGATACGCAGTATTTT,CASNPPGGSTDTQYF
TRBV9,.,many,TRBJ2-2,TGTGCCAGCAGCCCCGGACGGCCCGACACCGGGGAGCTGTTTTTT,CASSPGRPDTGELFF
TRBV7-2,.,many,TRBJ2-2,TGTGCCAGCAGCTTTCGGCCGAACACCGGGGAGCTGTTTTTT,CASSFRPNTGELFF
TRBV4-2,.,many,TRBJ2-5,TGTGCCAGCAGCCAAGGGAGGCGGACCCAAGAGACCCAGTACTTC,CASSQGRRTQETQYF
TRBV28,.,many,TRBJ2-4,TGTGCCAGCAGTTTGGCCCAAAACATTCAGTACTTC,CASSLAQNIQYF
TRBV29-1,TRBD2,many,TRBJ2-3,TGCAGCGTTGAAGATCCGGCTAGCGGTTACGCTAGCACAGATACGCAGTATTTT,CSVEDPASGYASTDTQYF
TRBV11-3,TRBD1,many,TRBJ2-4,TGTGCCAGCAGCTCGACAGGGGATGAGAACATTCAGTACTTC,CASSSTGDENIQYF
TRBV6-5,.,many,TRBJ2-2,TGTGCCAGCAGTTACAGCCGGGCGAACACCGGGGAGCTGTTTTTT,CASSYSRANTGELFF
TRBV27,.,.,TRBJ1-1,TGTGCCAGCAGCTTGGACAGCTGGATGAACACTGAAGCTTTCTTT,CASSLDSWMNTEAFF
TRBV7-9,.,many,TRBJ2-4,TGTGCCAGCAGCCGAGCCAGCAAAAACATTCAGTACTTC,CASSRASKNIQYF
TRBV6-1,.,many,TRBJ2-7,TGTGCCAGCAGTGCGGGCAGGGTCTACGAGCAGTACTTC,CASSAGRVYEQYF
TRBV12-3/TRBV12-4,.,many,TRBJ2-7,TGTGCCAGCAGTTTGAAAGGGTCCTACGAGCAGTACTTC,CASSLKGSYEQYF
TRBV9,.,many,TRBJ2-1,TGTGCCAGCAGTGGCTCTGAGCAGTTCTTC,CASSGSEQFF
TRBV7-3,.,many,TRBJ2-1,TGTGCCAGCAGCTTAGGCGGGAAATCTGAGCAGTTCTTC,CASSLGGKSEQFF